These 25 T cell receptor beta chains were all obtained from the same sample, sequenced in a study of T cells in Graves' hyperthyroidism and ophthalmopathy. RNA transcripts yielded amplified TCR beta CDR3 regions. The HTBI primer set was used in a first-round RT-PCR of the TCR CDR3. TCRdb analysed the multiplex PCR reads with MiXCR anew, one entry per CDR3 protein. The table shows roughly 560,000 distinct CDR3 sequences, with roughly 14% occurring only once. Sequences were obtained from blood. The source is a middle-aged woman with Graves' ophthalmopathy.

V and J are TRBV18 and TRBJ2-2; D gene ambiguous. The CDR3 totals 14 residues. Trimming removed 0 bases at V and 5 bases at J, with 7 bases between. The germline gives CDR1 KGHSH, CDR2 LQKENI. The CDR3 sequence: CASSPPGWTGELFF. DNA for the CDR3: TGTGCCAGCTCACCACCAGGGTGGACCGGGGAGCTGTTTTTT. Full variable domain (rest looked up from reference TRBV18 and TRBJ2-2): NAGVMQNPRHLVRRRGQEARLRCSPMKGHSHVYWYRQLPEEGLKFMVYLQKENIIDESGMPKERFSAEFPKEGPSILRIQQVVRGDSAAYFCASSPPGWTGELFFGEGSRLTVL.

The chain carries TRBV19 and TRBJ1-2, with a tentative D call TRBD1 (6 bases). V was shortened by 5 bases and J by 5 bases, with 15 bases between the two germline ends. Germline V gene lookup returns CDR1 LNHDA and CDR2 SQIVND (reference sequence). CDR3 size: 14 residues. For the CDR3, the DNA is TGTGCCAGTAGTCCCCCTACAGGGCCTTATGGCTACACCTTC. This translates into CASSPPTGPYGYTF.

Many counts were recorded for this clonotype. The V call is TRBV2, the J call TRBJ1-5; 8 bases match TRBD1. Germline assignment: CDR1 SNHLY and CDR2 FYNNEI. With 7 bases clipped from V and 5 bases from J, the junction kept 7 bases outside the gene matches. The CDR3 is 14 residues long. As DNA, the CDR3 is TGTGCCAGCAACCTACAGGGGGGAGATCAGCCCCAGCATTTT. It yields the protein CASNLQGGDQPQHF.

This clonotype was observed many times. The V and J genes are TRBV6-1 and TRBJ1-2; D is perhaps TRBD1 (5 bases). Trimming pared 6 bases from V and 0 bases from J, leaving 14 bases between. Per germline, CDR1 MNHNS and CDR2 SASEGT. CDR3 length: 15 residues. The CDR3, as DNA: TGTGCCAGCAGGTCCCGGGACCCATCTAACTATGGCTACACCTTC. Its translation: CASRSRDPSNYGYTF.

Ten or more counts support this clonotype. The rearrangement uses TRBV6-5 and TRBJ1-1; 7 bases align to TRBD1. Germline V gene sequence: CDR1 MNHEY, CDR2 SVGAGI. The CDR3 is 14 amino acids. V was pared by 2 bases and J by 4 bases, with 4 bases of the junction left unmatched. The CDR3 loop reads CASSYKTGFTEAFF. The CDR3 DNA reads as TGTGCCAGCAGTTACAAGACAGGGTTCACTGAAGCTTTCTTT.

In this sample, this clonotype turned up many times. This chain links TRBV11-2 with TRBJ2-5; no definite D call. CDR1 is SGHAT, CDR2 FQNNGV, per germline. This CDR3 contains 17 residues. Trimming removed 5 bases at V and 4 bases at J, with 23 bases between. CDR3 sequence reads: CASSQLGSRKLGETQYF. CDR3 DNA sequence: TGTGCCAGCAGCCAACTCGGGTCCCGGAAACTGGGAGAGACCCAGTACTTC.

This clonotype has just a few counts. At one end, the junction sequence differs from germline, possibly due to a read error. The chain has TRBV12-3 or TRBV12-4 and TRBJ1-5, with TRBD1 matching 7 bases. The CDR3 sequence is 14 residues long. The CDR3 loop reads CASSLDRDHQPQHF. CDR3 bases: TGTGCCAGCAGCTTAGACAGGGATCATCAGCCCCAGCATTTT.

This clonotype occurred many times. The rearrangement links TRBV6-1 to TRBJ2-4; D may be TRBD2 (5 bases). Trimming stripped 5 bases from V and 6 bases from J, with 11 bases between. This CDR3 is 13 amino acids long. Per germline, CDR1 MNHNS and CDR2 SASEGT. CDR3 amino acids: CASSRGGGNIQYF. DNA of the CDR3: TGTGCCAGCAGTCGCGGAGGAGGAAACATTCAGTACTTC.

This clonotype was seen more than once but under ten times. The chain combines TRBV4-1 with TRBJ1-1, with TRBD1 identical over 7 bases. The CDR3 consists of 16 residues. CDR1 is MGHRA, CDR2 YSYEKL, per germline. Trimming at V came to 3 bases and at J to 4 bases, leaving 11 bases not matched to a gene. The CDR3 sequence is CASSQASGTVTTEAFF. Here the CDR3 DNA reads TGCGCCAGCAGCCAGGCCTCCGGGACAGTAACCACTGAAGCTTTCTTT.

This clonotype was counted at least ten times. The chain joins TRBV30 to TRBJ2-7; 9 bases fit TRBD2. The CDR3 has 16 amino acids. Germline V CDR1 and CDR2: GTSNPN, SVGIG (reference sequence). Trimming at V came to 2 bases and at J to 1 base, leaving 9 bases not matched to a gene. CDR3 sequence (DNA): TGTGCCTGGAGTCCCCCCTTAGCGGGAGAGTCCTACGAGCAGTACTTC. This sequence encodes CAWSPPLAGESYEQYF.

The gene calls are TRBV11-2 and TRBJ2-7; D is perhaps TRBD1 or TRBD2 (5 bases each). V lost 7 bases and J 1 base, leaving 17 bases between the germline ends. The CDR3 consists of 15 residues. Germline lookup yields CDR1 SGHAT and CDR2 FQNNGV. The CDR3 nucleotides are TGTGCCAGCAACGATCCGGGACGGATTTCCTACGAGCAGTACTTC. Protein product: CASNDPGRISYEQYF. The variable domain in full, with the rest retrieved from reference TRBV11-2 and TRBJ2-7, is EAGVAQSPRYKIIEKRQSVAFWCNPISGHATLYWYQQILGQGPKLLIQFQNNGVVDDSQLPKDRFSAERLKGVDSTLKIQPAKLEDSAVYLCASNDPGRISYEQYFGPGTRLTVT.

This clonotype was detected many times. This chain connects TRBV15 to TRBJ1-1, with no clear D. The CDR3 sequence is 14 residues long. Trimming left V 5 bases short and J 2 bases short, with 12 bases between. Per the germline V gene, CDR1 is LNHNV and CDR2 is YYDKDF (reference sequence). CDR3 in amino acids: CATSAPSDNTEAFF. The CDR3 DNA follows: TGTGCCACCAGCGCACCGAGTGACAACACTGAAGCTTTCTTT.

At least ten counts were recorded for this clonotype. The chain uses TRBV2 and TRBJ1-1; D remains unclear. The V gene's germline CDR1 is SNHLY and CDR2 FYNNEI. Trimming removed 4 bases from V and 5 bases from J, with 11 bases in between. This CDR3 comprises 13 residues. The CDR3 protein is CASSGGRFTEAFF. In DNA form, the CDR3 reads TGTGCCAGCAGTGGAGGGCGTTTTACTGAAGCTTTCTTT.

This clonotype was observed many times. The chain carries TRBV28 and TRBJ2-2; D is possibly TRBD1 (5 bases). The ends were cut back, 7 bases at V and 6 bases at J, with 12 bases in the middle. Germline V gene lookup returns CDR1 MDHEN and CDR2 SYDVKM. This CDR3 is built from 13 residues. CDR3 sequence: CASTSGLAGELFF. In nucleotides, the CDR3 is TGTGCCAGCACCTCAGGGCTGGCCGGGGAGCTGTTTTTT. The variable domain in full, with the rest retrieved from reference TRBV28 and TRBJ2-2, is DVKVTQSSRYLVKRTGEKVFLECVQDMDHENMFWYRQDPGLGLRLIYFSYDVKMKEKGDIPEGYSVSREKKERFSLILESASTNQTSMYLCASTSGLAGELFFGEGSRLTVL.

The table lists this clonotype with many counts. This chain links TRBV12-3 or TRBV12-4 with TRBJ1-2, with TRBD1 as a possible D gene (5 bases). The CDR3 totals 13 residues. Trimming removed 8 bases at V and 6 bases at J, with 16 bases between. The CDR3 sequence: CASGERGANGYTF. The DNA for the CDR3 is TGTGCCAGCGGCGAAAGGGGAGCAAATGGCTACACCTTC.

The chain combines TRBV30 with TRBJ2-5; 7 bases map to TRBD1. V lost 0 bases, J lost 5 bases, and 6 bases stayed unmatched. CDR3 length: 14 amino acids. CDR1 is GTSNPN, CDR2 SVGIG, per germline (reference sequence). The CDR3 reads CAWSVQGQGETQYF. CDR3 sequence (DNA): TGTGCCTGGAGTGTACAGGGGCAAGGGGAGACCCAGTACTTC.

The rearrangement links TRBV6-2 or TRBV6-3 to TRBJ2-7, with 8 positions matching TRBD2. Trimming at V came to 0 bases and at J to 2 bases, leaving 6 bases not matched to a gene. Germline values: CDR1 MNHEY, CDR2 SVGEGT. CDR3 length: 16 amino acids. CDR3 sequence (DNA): TGTGCCAGCAGTTACTCGAGAGCGGGGGATGCCTACGAGCAGTACTTC. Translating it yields CASSYSRAGDAYEQYF.

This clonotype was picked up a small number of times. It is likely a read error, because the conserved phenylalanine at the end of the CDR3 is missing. For the CDR3, the DNA is TGTGCCAGCAGCTCCATTGGGGGGCACACAGATACGCAGTATTCT. Amino acid sequence: CASSSIGGHTDTQYS. This sequence joins TRBV7-2 and TRBJ2-3; either TRBD1 or TRBD2 may supply D (6 bases each). Trimming stripped 4 bases from V and 2 bases from J, with 13 bases between. This CDR3 region has 15 residues. Germline lookup yields CDR1 SGHTA and CDR2 FQGNSA.

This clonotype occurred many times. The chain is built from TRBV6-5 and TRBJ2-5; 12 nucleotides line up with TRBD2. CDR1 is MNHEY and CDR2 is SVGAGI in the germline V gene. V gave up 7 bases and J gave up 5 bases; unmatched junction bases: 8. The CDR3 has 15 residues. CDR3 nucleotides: TGTGCCAGCAACCCACTAGCGGGAGGAGCCGAGACCCAGTACTTC. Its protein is CASNPLAGGAETQYF.

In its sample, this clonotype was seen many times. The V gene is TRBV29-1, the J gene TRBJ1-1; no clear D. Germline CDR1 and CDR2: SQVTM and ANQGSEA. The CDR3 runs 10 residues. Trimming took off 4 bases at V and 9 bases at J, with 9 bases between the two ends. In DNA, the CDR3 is TGCAGCGTTGGATCTTCAAAAGCTTTCTTT. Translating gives CSVGSSKAFF. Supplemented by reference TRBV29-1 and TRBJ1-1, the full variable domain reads SAVISQKPSRDICQRGTSLTIQCQVDSQVTMMFWYRQQPGQSLTLIATANQGSEATYESGFVIDKFPISRPNLTFSTLTVSNMSPEDSSIYLCSVGSSKAFFGQGTRLTVV.

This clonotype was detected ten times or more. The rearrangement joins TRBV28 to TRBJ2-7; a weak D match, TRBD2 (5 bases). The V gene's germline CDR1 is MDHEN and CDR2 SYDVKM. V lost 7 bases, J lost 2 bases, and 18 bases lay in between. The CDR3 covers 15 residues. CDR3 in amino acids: CASNSGVYYPYEQYF. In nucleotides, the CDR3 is TGTGCCAGCAACTCCGGGGTCTACTACCCCTACGAGCAGTACTTC.

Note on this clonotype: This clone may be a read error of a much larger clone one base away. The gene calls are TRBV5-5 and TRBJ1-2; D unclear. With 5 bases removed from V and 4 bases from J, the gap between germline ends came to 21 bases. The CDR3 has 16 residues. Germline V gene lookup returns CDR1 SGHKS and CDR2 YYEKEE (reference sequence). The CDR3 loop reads CASSPIGEQTSYGYTF. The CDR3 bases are TGTGCCAGCAGTCCTATCGGGGAACAAACTTCCTATGGCTACACCTTC.

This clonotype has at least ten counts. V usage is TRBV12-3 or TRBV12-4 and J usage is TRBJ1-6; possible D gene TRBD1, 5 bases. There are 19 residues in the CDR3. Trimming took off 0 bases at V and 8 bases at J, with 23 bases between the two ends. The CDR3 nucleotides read TGTGCCAGCAGTTTAGCGGGTGGGGCGTCGTTTCGGATTGATTCACCCCTCCACTTT. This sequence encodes CASSLAGGASFRIDSPLHF.

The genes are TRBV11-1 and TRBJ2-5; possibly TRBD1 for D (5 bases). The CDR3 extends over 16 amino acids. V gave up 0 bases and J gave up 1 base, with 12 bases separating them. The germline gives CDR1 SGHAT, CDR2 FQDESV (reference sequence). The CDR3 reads CASSLALVDSQETQYF. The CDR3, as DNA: TGTGCCAGCAGCTTAGCTTTAGTTGACAGCCAAGAGACCCAGTACTTC. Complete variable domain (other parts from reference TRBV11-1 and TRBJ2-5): EAEVAQSPRYKITEKSQAVAFWCDPISGHATLYWYRQILGQGPELLVQFQDESVVDDSQLPKDRFSAERLKGVDSTLKIQPAELGDSAMYLCASSLALVDSQETQYFGPGTRLLVL.

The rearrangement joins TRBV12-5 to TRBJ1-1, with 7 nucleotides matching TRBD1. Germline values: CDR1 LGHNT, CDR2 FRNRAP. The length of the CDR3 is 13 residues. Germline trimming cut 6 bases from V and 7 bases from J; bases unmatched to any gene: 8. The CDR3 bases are TGTGCTAGTGGACGAGGGGGCGTTGGTGAAGCTTTCTTT. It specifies CASGRGGVGEAFF.